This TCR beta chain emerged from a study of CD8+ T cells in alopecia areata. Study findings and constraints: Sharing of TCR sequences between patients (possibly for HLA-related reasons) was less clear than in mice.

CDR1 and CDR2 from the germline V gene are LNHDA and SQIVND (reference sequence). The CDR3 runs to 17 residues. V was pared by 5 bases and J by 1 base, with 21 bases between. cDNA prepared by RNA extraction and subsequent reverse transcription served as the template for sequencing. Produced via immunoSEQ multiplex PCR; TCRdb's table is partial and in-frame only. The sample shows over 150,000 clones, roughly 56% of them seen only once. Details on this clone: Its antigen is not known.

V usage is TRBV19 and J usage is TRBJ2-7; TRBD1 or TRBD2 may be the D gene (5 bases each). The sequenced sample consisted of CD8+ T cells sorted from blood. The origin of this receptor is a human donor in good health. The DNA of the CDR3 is TGTGCCAGTAGTCCCGGGACGTTGATTGTACCGTCCTACGAGCAGTACTTC. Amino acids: CASSPGTLIVPSYEQYF.